The 17 T cell receptor beta chains listed next were all sequenced from one sample in a study of identical twins. TCRdb re-called the 5' RACE reads with MiXCR, one entry per CDR3 protein. Found here are a few hundred thousand distinct CDR3 sequences, about 8.3% of them singletons; the top ten hold less than 4%. These records were also assigned to another study, of yellow fever vaccine responses in identical twins.

The sequenced sample was CD8+ T cells sorted from blood. The receptors come from a woman aged 18-29 years in good health.

The table lists this clonotype with many counts. J is TRBJ2-3 and V is TRBV5-1; a possible D gene is TRBD1 (6 bases). With 0 bases removed from V and 0 bases from J, the gap between germline ends came to 8 bases. This CDR3 has 15 residues. Germline assignment: CDR1 SGHRS and CDR2 YFSETQ. CDR3 protein: CASSLGQASTDTQYF. For the CDR3, the DNA is TGCGCCAGCAGCTTGGGACAGGCTAGCACAGATACGCAGTATTTT.

The chain uses TRBV7-9 and TRBJ2-3; 7 bases are a match to TRBD2. The V and J ends lost 8 bases and 1 base, in that order; junction bases with no gene match: 9. The CDR3 sequence is 15 residues long. Germline V gene lookup returns CDR1 SEHNR and CDR2 FQNEAQ (reference sequence). CDR3 amino acids: CASGTFAGGTDTQYF. DNA for the CDR3: TGTGCCAGCGGCACATTCGCGGGGGGCACAGATACGCAGTATTTT.

This clonotype was picked up many times. The chain joins TRBV9 to TRBJ1-5, with TRBD1 as a possible D gene (6 bases). Trimming pared 2 bases from V and 3 bases from J, leaving 9 bases between. The CDR3 length is 14 residues. In germline, CDR1 is SGDLS, CDR2 YYNGEE. For the CDR3, the DNA is TGTGCCAGCAGCGTGGCAGGGGACAATCAGCCCCAGCATTTT. Translating gives CASSVAGDNQPQHF.

The sample holds many counts of this clonotype. The chain recombines TRBV28 with TRBJ2-2; D possibly corresponds to TRBD1 (5 bases). Trimming took off 5 bases at V and 4 bases at J, with 8 bases between the two ends. Germline CDR1 is MDHEN and CDR2 is SYDVKM. The CDR3 has 13 amino acids. The CDR3 DNA sequence: TGTGCCAGCAGTCCAAGGGGCACCGGGGAGCTGTTTTTT. It codes for CASSPRGTGELFF.

This clonotype has ten or more counts. The CDR3 DNA reads as TGCAGTGCTGCCCAGGGAGTCACTGAAGCTTTCTTT. Translated, it gives CSAAQGVTEAFF. This rearrangement joins TRBV20-1 to TRBJ1-1; a weak D match, TRBD1 (5 bases). The CDR3 is 12 residues long. Trimming took 5 bases from V and 4 from J, leaving 11 bases between them. Germline-derived CDR1 and CDR2 are DFQATT and SNEGSKA (reference sequence).

This clonotype was recorded at least ten times. The CDR3 bases are TGTGCCAGCAGCTTGGGGGCTTACAATGAGCAGTTCTTC. Encoded protein: CASSLGAYNEQFF. V gene TRBV5-6 combines with J gene TRBJ2-1; D gene unclear. V lost 0 bases and J lost 4, with 5 bases in between. This CDR3 region has 13 residues. Germline CDR1 reads SGHDT; CDR2 reads YYEEEE.

In regard to this clonotype: A much larger clone sits a single nucleotide away, making a read error possible. The chain has TRBV9 and TRBJ2-1, with TRBD2 matching 7 bases. After removal of 0 bases from V and 14 bases from J, the junction contained 14 bases not matched to a gene. CDR1 is SGDLS, CDR2 YYNGEE, per germline. CDR3 length: 15 amino acids. CDR3 sequence: CASSVEVTGGGSKFF. CDR3 DNA: TGTGCCAGCAGCGTAGAGGTAACTGGCGGGGGAAGTAAGTTCTTC.

The chain links TRBV28 to TRBJ2-7; TRBD1 matches 9 bases. Germline CDR1 is MDHEN and CDR2 is SYDVKM. Trimming took 4 bases from V and 4 from J; bases not matched to a gene: 14. This CDR3 comprises 17 residues. The CDR3 DNA reads as TGTGCCAGCAGTTCACCCGGGATAGGGACAGGGATTTACGAGCAGTACTTC. Protein: CASSSPGIGTGIYEQYF.

V gene TRBV4-1 combines with J gene TRBJ2-1, with 9 bases matching TRBD1. V lost 0 bases to trimming and J lost 4 bases; unmatched junction nucleotides: 7. Germline V lookup: CDR1 MGHRA, CDR2 YSYEKL. This CDR3 is 17 amino acids long. DNA of the CDR3: TGCGCCAGCAGCCAAGATGATGGGACAGGGTTTTACAATGAGCAGTTCTTC. Translation: CASSQDDGTGFYNEQFF.

This clonotype was counted ten times or more. The chain employs TRBV20-1 and TRBJ2-1; D gene unclear. CDR1 and CDR2 (germline): DFQATT, SNEGSKA (reference sequence). Trimming took off 3 bases at V and 4 bases at J, with 7 bases between the two ends. CDR3 length: 12 amino acids. CDR3 amino acids: CSASTLYNEQFF. Written as DNA, the CDR3 is TGCAGTGCTAGTACCCTTTACAATGAGCAGTTCTTC.

The V call is TRBV18, the J call TRBJ2-1; 12 nucleotides match TRBD2. V lost 5 bases, J lost 7 bases, and 9 bases stayed unmatched. Per the germline V gene, CDR1 is KGHSH and CDR2 is LQKENI. This CDR3 is built from 16 residues. The CDR3, as DNA: TGTGCCAGCTCATCCCGACTAGCGGGAGAAAATAATGAGCAGTTCTTC. This codes for CASSSRLAGENNEQFF.

This clonotype was seen ten or more times. The chain is built from TRBV4-3 and TRBJ2-2; D is ambiguous. The CDR3 extends over 14 amino acids. The germline V gene encodes CDR1 LGHNA and CDR2 YSLEER. V gave up 3 bases and J gave up 4 bases, with 9 bases separating them. CDR3 sequence (DNA): TGCGCCAGCAGCCAGATCAGCTTCACCGGGGAGCTGTTTTTT. Its protein product is CASSQISFTGELFF.

This rearrangement joins TRBV10-2 to TRBJ2-2; unclear D gene. Trimming took 3 bases from V and 5 from J, leaving 7 bases between them. Germline V gives CDR1 WSHSY, CDR2 SAAADI. The CDR3 is 13 residues long. This CDR3 is CASSDFRTGELFF. CDR3 DNA: TGCGCCAGCAGTGATTTCCGGACCGGGGAGCTGTTTTTT.

This clonotype showed up many times. The chain has TRBV12-3 or TRBV12-4 and TRBJ1-2; D uncertain. V gave up 8 bases and J gave up 5 bases, with 24 bases separating them. The CDR3 is 16 amino acids. The CDR3 spells CASRTLSSGITYGYTF. In nucleotides, the CDR3 is TGTGCCAGCCGCACGCTTTCCTCCGGGATAACTTATGGCTACACCTTC.

This clonotype has only a few counts. The chain recombines TRBV27 with TRBJ1-1; D is uncertain. The V gene lost 2 bases and the J gene lost 10 bases, with 14 bases spanning the gap. In germline, CDR1 is MNHEY, CDR2 SMNVEV (reference sequence). This CDR3 spans 13 amino acids. CDR3 coding DNA: TGTGCCAGCAGTTTAGGGCTCGGCGCGACAGCTTTCTTT. This gives the protein CASSLGLGATAFF.

In its sample, this clonotype was seen a few times. The chain links TRBV24-1 to TRBJ2-7, with TRBD1 matching 7 bases. The CDR3 loop spans 15 amino acids. Germline V gives CDR1 KGHDR, CDR2 SFDVKD. Trimming removed 2 bases from V and 0 bases from J; junction bases left unmatched: 3. Here the CDR3 reads CATSDSQGVSYEQYF. CDR3 nucleotides: TGTGCCACCAGTGATTCCCAGGGGGTCTCCTACGAGCAGTACTTC.

CDR3 amino acids: CATSDLRTDTDTQYF. The CDR3 DNA sequence: TGTGCCACCAGTGACCTGAGGACGGACACAGATACGCAGTATTTT. The chain links TRBV24-1 to TRBJ2-3; no clear D. There are 15 residues in the CDR3. CDR1 is KGHDR, CDR2 SFDVKD, per germline. V lost 4 bases to trimming and J lost 2 bases, with 12 bases between them.